Shown below are 4 T cell receptor beta chains from a single sample sequenced in a study of blood T cells in healthy people across ages. Together with a sample-barcoded 5' primer, a J-beta primer mix was included in a second PCR lasting about 7 to 11 cycles. TCRdb passed the 5' RACE reads through MiXCR, listing each CDR3 protein once. The sample shows 1.5 million to 2 million distinct CDR3 sequences, 25% to 30% of them seen only once. Specimen: blood. Source of these receptors: a woman in her 30s in good health.

Many counts were recorded for this clonotype. This chain uses TRBV6-2 or TRBV6-3 with TRBJ2-7, with a possible D match to TRBD1 (7 bases). V lost 11 bases and J 2 bases, leaving 10 bases between the germline ends. The length of the CDR3 is 11 residues. Germline V lookup: CDR1 MNHEY, CDR2 SVGEGT. The CDR3 DNA sequence: TGTGCCGGCGGGACAGCCTACGAGCAGTACTTC. It codes for CAGGTAYEQYF.

The rearrangement joins TRBV20-1 to TRBJ2-1, with a tentative D call TRBD2 (6 bases). Germline CDR1 DFQATT, CDR2 SNEGSKA (reference sequence). The CDR3 is 14 amino acids. Trimming stripped 0 bases from V and 7 bases from J, with 13 bases between. CDR3 region: CSARDWRELNEQFF. The CDR3 DNA reads TGCAGTGCTAGAGATTGGAGGGAGTTAAATGAGCAGTTCTTC.

As concerns this clonotype: A read error is possible here, since a much larger clone lies one base away. This chain links TRBV29-1 with TRBJ2-7, with D perhaps TRBD1 or TRBD2 (6 bases each). V was clipped by 6 bases and J by 7 bases, with 16 bases between them. From germline, CDR1 is SQVTM and CDR2 ANQGSEA. The length of the CDR3 is 12 residues. CDR3 sequence (DNA): TGCAGCGTGCGGGACACAATCAATGAGCAGTACTTC. This encodes CSVRDTINEQYF.

The rearrangement uses TRBV7-2 and TRBJ2-5; TRBD2 agrees at 8 bases. This CDR3 region has 16 residues. J gave up 9 bases and V 5 bases, and 17 bases lay outside the gene matches. Germline values: CDR1 SGHTA, CDR2 FQGNSA. CDR3 DNA sequence: TGTGCCAGCAGCCCCGGGGGGGGAGCGGGGATGTGGGCCCAGTACTTC. Amino acid sequence: CASSPGGGAGMWAQYF.